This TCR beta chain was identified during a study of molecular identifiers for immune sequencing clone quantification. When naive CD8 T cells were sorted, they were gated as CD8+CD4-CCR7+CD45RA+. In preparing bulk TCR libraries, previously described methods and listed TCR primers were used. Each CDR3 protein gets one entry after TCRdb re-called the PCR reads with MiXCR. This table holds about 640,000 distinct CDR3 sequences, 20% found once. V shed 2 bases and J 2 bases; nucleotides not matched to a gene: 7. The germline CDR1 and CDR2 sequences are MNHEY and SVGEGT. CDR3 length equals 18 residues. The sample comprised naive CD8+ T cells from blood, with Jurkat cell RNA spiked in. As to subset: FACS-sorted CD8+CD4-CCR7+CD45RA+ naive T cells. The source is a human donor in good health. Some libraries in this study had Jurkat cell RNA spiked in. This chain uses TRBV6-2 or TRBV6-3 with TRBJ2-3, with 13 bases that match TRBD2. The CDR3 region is CASSYPMGLAGYTDTQYF. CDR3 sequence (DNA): TGTGCCAGCAGTTACCCGATGGGACTAGCGGGATACACAGATACGCAGTATTTT.